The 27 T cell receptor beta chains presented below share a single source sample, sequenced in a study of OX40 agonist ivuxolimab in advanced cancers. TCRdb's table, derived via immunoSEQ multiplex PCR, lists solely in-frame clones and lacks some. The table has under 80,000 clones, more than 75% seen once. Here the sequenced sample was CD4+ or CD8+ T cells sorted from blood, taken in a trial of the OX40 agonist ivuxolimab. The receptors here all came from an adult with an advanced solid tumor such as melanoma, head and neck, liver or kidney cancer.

For the CDR3, the DNA is TGTGCCAGCAGTGATTCCGGACAGGGAAATTCACCCCTCCACTTT. Translating gives CASSDSGQGNSPLHF. V usage is TRBV2 and J usage is TRBJ1-6; 8 nucleotides agree with TRBD1. This CDR3 region has 15 residues. J was trimmed by 7 bases and V by 3 bases; bases with no gene match: 5. Germline CDR1 and CDR2: SNHLY and FYNNEI.

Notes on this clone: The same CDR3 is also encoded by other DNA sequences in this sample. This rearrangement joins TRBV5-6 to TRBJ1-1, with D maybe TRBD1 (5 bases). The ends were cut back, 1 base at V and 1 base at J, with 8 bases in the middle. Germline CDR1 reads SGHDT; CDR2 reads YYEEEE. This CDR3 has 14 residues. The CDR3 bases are TGTGCCAGCAGCTTGCAGGGAAGGAACACTGAAGCTTTCTTT. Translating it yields CASSLQGRNTEAFF.

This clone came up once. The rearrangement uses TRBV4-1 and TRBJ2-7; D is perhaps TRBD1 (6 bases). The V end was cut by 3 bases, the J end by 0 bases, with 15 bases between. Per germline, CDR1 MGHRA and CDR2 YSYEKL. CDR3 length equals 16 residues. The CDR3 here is CASSHHGGASSYEQYF. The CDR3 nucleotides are TGCGCCAGCAGCCACCATGGGGGCGCGAGCTCCTACGAGCAGTACTTC.

The DNA of the CDR3 is TGTGCCTGGAGTGTTAGGGCCTCCGTTGAAGCTTTCTTT. Translating it yields CAWSVRASVEAFF. The J gene is TRBJ1-1, the V gene TRBV30; no definite D call. CDR1 and CDR2 (germline): GTSNPN, SVGIG (reference sequence). The V end was cut by 0 bases, the J end by 7 bases, with 12 bases between. This CDR3 comprises 13 residues.

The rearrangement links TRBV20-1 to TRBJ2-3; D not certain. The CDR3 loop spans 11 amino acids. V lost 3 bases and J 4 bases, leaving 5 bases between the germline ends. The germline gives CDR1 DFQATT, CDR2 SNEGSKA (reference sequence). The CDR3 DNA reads TGCAGTGCTAGTCTCGCAGATACGCAGTATTTT. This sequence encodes CSASLADTQYF.

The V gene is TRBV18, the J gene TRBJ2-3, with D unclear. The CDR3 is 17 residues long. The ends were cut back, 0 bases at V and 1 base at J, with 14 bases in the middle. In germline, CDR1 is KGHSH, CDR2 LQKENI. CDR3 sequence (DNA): TGTGCCAGCTCACCACCTCGACGGCCTGGGGGCACAGATACGCAGTATTTT. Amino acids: CASSPPRRPGGTDTQYF.

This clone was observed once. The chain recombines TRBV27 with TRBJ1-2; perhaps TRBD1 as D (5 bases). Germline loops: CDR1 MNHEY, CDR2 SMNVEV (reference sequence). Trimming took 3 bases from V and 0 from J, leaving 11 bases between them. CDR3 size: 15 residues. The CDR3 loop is CASSFQGGPNYGYTF. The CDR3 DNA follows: TGTGCCAGCAGTTTTCAGGGTGGGCCTAACTATGGCTACACCTTC.

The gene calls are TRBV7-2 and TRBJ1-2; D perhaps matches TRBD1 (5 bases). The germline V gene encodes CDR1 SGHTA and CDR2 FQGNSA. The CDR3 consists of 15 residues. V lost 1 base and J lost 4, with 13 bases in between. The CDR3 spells CASSLVRGPSYGYTF. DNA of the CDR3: TGTGCCAGCAGCTTAGTTCGGGGCCCCTCCTATGGCTACACCTTC.

The CDR3 loop reads CASSARGGWNYGYTF. The CDR3 DNA sequence: TGTGCCAGCAGCGCAAGGGGGGGCTGGAACTATGGCTACACCTTC. This chain uses TRBV11-2 with TRBJ1-2, with D maybe TRBD1 (6 bases). Trimming pared 5 bases from V and 2 bases from J, leaving 15 bases between. Germline V gene sequence: CDR1 SGHAT, CDR2 FQNNGV. CDR3 size: 15 residues.

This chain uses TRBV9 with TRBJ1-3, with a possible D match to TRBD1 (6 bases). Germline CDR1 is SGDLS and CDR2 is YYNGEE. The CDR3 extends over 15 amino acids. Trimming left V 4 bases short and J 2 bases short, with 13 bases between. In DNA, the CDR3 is TGTGCCAGCAGCCCTTCGGGGGGCCCTGGAAACACCATATATTTT. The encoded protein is CASSPSGGPGNTIYF.

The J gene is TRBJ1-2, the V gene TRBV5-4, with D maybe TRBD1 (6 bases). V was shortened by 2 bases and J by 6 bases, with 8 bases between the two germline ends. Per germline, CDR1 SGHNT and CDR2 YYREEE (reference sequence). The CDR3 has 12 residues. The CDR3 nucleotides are TGTGCCAGCAGCTTTAACAGGGATGGCTACACCTTC. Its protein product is CASSFNRDGYTF.

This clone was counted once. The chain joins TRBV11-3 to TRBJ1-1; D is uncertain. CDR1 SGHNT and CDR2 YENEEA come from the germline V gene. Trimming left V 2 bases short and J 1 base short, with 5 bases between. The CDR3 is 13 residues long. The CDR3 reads CASSLQRNTEAFF. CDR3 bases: TGTGCCAGCAGCTTACAGAGGAACACTGAAGCTTTCTTT.

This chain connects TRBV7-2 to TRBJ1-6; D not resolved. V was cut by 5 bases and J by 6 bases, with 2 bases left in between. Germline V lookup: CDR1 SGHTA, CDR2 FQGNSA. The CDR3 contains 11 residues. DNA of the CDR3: TGTGCCAGCAGCGTTAATTCACCCCTCCACTTT. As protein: CASSVNSPLHF.

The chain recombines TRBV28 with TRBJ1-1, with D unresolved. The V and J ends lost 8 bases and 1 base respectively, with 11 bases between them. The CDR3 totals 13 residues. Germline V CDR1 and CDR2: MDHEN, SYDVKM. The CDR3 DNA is TGTGCCAGCTCAATCCCGGGGAACACTGAAGCTTTCTTT. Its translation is CASSIPGNTEAFF.

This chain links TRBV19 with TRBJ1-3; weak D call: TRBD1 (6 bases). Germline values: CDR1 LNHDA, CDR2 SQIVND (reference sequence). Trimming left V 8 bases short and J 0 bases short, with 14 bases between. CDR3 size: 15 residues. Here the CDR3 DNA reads TGTGCCAGTGGATACAGGGCATCCTCTGGAAACACCATATATTTT. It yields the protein CASGYRASSGNTIYF.

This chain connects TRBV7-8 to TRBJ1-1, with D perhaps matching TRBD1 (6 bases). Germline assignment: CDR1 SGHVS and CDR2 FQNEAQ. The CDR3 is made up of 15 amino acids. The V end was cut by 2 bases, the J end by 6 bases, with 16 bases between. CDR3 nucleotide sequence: TGTGCCAGCAGCTTATCGACACAGGGTAGGGCTGAAGCTTTCTTT. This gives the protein CASSLSTQGRAEAFF.

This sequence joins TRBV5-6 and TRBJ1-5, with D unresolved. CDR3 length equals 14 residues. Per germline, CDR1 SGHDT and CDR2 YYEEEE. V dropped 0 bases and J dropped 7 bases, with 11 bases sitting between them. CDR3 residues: CASSLDGLQQPQHF. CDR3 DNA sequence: TGTGCCAGCAGCTTGGACGGGCTCCAACAGCCCCAGCATTTT.

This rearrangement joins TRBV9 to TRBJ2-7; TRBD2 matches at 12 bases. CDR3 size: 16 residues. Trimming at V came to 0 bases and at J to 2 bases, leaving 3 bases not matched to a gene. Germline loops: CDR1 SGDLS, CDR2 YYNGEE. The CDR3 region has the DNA TGTGCCAGCAGCGTAGGACTAGCGGGGGCCGCCTACGAGCAGTACTTC. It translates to CASSVGLAGAAYEQYF.

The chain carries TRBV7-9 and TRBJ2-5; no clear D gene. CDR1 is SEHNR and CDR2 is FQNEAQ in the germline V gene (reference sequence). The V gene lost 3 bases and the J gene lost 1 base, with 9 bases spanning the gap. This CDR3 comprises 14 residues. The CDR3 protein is CASSFWTIQETQYF. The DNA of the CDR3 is TGTGCCAGCAGCTTCTGGACGATCCAAGAGACCCAGTACTTC.

The CDR3 DNA follows: TGTGCCAGCAGGGGACAGGGCGGATATGGCTACACCTTC. Its protein product is CASRGQGGYGYTF. The V gene is TRBV27, the J gene TRBJ1-2; 9 bases are a match to TRBD1. CDR3 size: 13 residues. CDR1 is MNHEY and CDR2 is SMNVEV in the germline V gene (reference sequence). V lost 6 bases and J lost 5; bases outside the gene matches: 4.

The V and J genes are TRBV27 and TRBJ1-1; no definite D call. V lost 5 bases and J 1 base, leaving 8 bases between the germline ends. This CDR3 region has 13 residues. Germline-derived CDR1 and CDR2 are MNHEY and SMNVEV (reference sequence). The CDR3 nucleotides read TGTGCCAGCAGTAAGACGGGGAACACTGAAGCTTTCTTT. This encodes CASSKTGNTEAFF.

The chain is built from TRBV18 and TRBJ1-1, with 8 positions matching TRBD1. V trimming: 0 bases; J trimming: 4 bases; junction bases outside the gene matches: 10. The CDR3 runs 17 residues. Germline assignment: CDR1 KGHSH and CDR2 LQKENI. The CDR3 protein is CASSPPGQGWGGTEAFF. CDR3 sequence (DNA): TGTGCCAGCTCACCACCAGGACAGGGCTGGGGGGGCACTGAAGCTTTCTTT.

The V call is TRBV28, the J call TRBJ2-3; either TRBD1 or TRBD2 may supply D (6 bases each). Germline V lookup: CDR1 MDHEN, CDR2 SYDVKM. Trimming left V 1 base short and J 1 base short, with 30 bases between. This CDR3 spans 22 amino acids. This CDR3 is CASSLSSGWLGGGFGRTDTQYF. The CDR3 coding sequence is TGTGCCAGCAGTTTATCGTCTGGATGGTTGGGGGGCGGATTTGGGCGCACAGATACGCAGTATTTT.

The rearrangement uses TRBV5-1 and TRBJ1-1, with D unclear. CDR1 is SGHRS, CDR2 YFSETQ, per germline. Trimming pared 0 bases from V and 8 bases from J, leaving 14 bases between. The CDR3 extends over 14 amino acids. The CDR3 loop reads CASSLAVGPTEAFF. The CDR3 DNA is TGCGCCAGCAGCTTGGCGGTAGGGCCTACAGAAGCTTTCTTT.

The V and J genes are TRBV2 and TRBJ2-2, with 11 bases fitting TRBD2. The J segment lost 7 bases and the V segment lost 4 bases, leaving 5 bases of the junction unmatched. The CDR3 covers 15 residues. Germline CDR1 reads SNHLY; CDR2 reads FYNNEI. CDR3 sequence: CASSVAGGPNGELFF. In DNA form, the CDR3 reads TGTGCCAGCAGTGTAGCGGGAGGGCCTAACGGGGAGCTGTTTTTT.

In nucleotides, the CDR3 is TGTGCCAGCTCACTCGGACAGGGTGATCAGCCCCAGCATTTT. Its translation: CASSLGQGDQPQHF. The rearrangement joins TRBV18 to TRBJ1-5, with 8 positions matching TRBD1. Per the germline V gene, CDR1 is KGHSH and CDR2 is LQKENI. J gave up 5 bases and V 4 bases, and 4 bases lay outside the gene matches. The CDR3 length is 14 residues.

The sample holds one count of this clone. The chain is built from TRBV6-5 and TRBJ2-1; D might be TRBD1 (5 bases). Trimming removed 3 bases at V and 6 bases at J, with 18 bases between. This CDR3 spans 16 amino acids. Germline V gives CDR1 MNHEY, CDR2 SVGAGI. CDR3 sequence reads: CASSYLDRPLVNEQFF. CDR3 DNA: TGTGCCAGCAGTTATCTCGACAGACCCCTTGTCAATGAGCAGTTCTTC.